The rows below give T cell receptor beta chains drawn from one sample of a study of blood T cell repertoires in COVID-19. Generated by immunoSEQ multiplex PCR, the TCRdb table keeps only in-frame clones and is missing some. The table records roughly 100,000 clones, just over 90% of them present only once. Sequencing was done on a sample of peripheral blood. The receptors were gathered from a man aged 50-59 years with acute or convalescent COVID-19. Both conserved end residues are part of each CDR3. The order of the fields is J gene, V gene, CDR3 protein.

>TRBJ2-7|TRBV5-4
CASSSGHFPYEQYF
>TRBJ2-1|TRBV19
CASSIAGGRLYEQFF
>TRBJ2-1|TRBV4-3
CASSPKSGTSGFSSYNEQFF
>TRBJ1-5|TRBV6-5
CASRRDRDSNQPQHF
>TRBJ2-3|TRBV5-1
CASSLGGHRTSGRADTQYF
>TRBJ1-2|TRBV11-2
CASSRGFTGNYGYTF
>TRBJ1-6|TRBV6-5
CASKREYNSPLHF
>TRBJ2-6|TRBV5-1
CASSFTPGQDTSGANVLTF
>TRBJ2-7|TRBV6-5
CASKAGASSYEQYF
>TRBJ1-3|TRBV3-1/TRBV3-2
CASSHPEIGNTIYF
>TRBJ1-1|TRBV2
CASVNLPGNTEAFF